This T cell receptor (beta chain) was recovered during a study of blood T cell repertoires in COVID-19. Looking at the study overall: There were acute and convalescent COVID-19 samples, and they came from the United States, Italy and Spain. Nucleic acid was either cDNA or gDNA, and it came from T cells, B-cell-depleted T cells, or PBMCs.

This CDR3 has 14 residues. V lost 5 bases, J lost 6 bases, and 8 bases stayed unmatched. The V gene's germline CDR1 is LNHDA and CDR2 SQIVND (reference sequence). Under the authors' procedure: Amplifying reference gene primers gave estimates of nucleated cell counts. This table comes from immunoSEQ multiplex PCR, and its TCRdb copy is limited to in-frame clones, with some not included. The V and J calls and clone size are taken from that table; D and trimming were inferred from the DNA. In the table there are fewer than 100,000 clones, roughly nine tenths of which are singletons. The clonotype was recovered from a man in his 70s with acute or convalescent COVID-19. This chain connects TRBV19 to TRBJ2-3; TRBD1 matches 7 bases. The sample taken for sequencing was peripheral blood. The CDR3 protein is CASSAYRGRDTQYF. Here the CDR3 DNA reads TGTGCCAGTAGTGCTTACAGGGGACGGGATACGCAGTATTTT.